A selection of T cell receptor beta chains follows, all from one sample in a study of blood T cells in healthy people across ages. TCRdb recomputed calls from the 5' RACE reads with MiXCR, one row per CDR3 protein. The sample includes hundreds of thousands of distinct CDR3 sequences, about 30% seen only once; the top ten take 15% to 18%. The sample comprised blood. The receptors here all came from a woman of 80 years or more in good health. The CDR3 runs from the conserved cysteine through the conserved F or W. D genes are given only for firm matches. Rows may omit the clone size; those that give it use once, few, many or a size class.

d_gene	abundance	j_gene	v_gene	CDR3aa	CDR3nt
-	many	TRBJ2-1	TRBV7-9	CASSLGPAVVYNEQFF	TGTGCCAGCAGCTTAGGTCCGGCCGTGGTCTACAATGAGCAGTTCTTC
-	-	TRBJ1-6	TRBV21-1	CASSKLWRRGPNSPLHF	TGTGCCAGCAGCAAATTATGGCGGAGAGGCCCTAATTCACCCCTCCACTTT
-	many	TRBJ1-2	TRBV20-1	CSARADGGPQAGYTF	TGCAGTGCTAGAGCTGACGGGGGCCCCCAGGCTGGCTACACCTTC
TRBD1	-	TRBJ2-4	TRBV5-1	CASSLEGTVGDIQYF	TGCGCCAGCAGCTTGGAAGGGACAGTGGGGGACATTCAGTACTTC
TRBD1	-	TRBJ1-5	TRBV28	CASSLRAGTGMQPQHF	TGTGCCAGCAGTTTAAGGGCCGGGACAGGAATGCAGCCCCAGCATTTT
TRBD1	once	TRBJ2-1	TRBV7-3	CASSLTADGQGFYNEQFF	TGTGCAAGCAGCTTAACGGCTGATGGACAGGGATTCTACAATGAGCAGTTCTTC
-	-	TRBJ2-5	TRBV12-3/TRBV12-4	CASSTFPGGETQYF	TGTGCCAGCAGCACCTTCCCGGGTGGGGAGACCCAGTACTTC
-	many	TRBJ2-1	TRBV6-2/TRBV6-3	CASSYPALGGPYNEQFF	TGTGCCAGCAGTTACCCGGCACTGGGGGGACCCTACAATGAGCAGTTCTTC
TRBD1	-	TRBJ1-4	TRBV6-5	CASSYGTDEKRFF	TGTGCCAGCAGCTACGGGACAGATGAAAAACGGTTTTTT
-	many	TRBJ2-7	TRBV20-1	CSARTVTYEQYF	TGCAGTGCGAGGACGGTTACCTACGAGCAGTACTTC
-	few	TRBJ2-5	TRBV30	CAWRTRLGTSNEQYF	TGTGCCTGGAGGACTCGTCTGGGGACATCCAATGAGCAGTACTTC
-	few	TRBJ2-1	TRBV5-1	CASRYAGRPNNEQFF	TGCGCCAGCAGGTACGCGGGACGGCCCAACAATGAGCAGTTCTTC
-	many	TRBJ2-3	TRBV5-1	CASSSRGGDTQYF	TGCGCCAGCAGCTCGCGGGGTGGAGATACGCAGTATTTT
-	-	TRBJ1-1	TRBV18	CASSPLDTNTEAFF	TGTGCCAGCTCACCCCTAGACACGAACACTGAAGCTTTCTTT
TRBD1	many	TRBJ2-7	TRBV12-3/TRBV12-4	CASSSTGGKQYF	TGTGCCAGCAGTTCAACAGGGGGGAAGCAGTACTTC
-	-	TRBJ1-2	TRBV24-1	CATSDSDRNYGYTF	TGTGCCACCAGTGACTCCGACAGGAACTATGGCTACACCTTC
TRBD2	many	TRBJ2-3	TRBV5-5	CASRPLAGGPSTDTQYF	TGTGCCAGCAGGCCCCTAGCGGGGGGCCCTAGCACAGATACGCAGTATTTT
-	-	TRBJ2-1	TRBV20-1	CSARDSRGPQETQFF	TGCAGTGCTAGAGATTCGCGGGGCCCCCAAGAGACCCAGTTCTTC
-	few	TRBJ1-5	TRBV5-5	CASSLTGQRQHF	TGTGCCAGCAGCTTGACAGGACAGCGCCAGCATTTT
-	-	TRBJ1-1	TRBV20-1	CSANRGRRATEAFF	TGCAGTGCGAATCGGGGAAGGAGGGCCACTGAAGCTTTCTTT
-	few	TRBJ1-2	TRBV6-6	CANSADSLGYTF	TGTGCCAACAGTGCGGACAGCCTGGGCTACACCTTC
-	many	TRBJ2-7	TRBV15	CATSRDQGSYEQYF	TGTGCCACCAGCAGAGATCAGGGGTCCTACGAGCAGTACTTC
-	-	TRBJ2-2	TRBV9	CASRGRTGTTGELFF	TGTGCCAGCAGGGGTAGAACAGGGACCACCGGGGAGCTGTTTTTT
-	many	TRBJ2-3	TRBV7-2	CASSLDEGLMTDTQYF	TGTGCCAGCAGCTTAGACGAGGGCCTGATGACAGATACGCAGTATTTT
TRBD1	-	TRBJ2-5	TRBV3-1	CASSLKLGQGNYEQYF	TGTGCCAGCAGCCTAAAACTGGGACAGGGGAATTATGAGCAGTACTTC
TRBD2	many	TRBJ2-5	TRBV20-1	CSAGPGGQETQYF	TGCAGTGCTGGTCCGGGGGGACAAGAGACCCAGTACTTC
TRBD1	-	TRBJ1-5	TRBV30	CAWSRDQGGQPQHF	TGTGCCTGGAGTCGGGACCAGGGGGGTCAGCCCCAGCATTTT
-	-	TRBJ1-6	TRBV6-2/TRBV6-3	CASSYPTGPNSPLHF	TGTGCCAGCAGTTACCCCACAGGGCCTAATTCACCCCTCCACTTT
TRBD1	-	TRBJ2-3	TRBV7-2	CASSLGDRVAGTDTQYF	TGTGCCAGCAGCTTAGGGGACAGGGTGGCGGGCACAGATACGCAGTATTTT
TRBD1	many	TRBJ1-5	TRBV20-1	CSASGPGQGDQPQHF	TGCAGTGCTAGTGGGCCGGGACAGGGGGATCAGCCCCAGCATTTT
-	-	TRBJ2-1	TRBV4-1	CASSQGARANDEQFF	TGCGCCAGCAGCCAAGGCGCCCGGGCCAACGATGAGCAGTTCTTC
TRBD1	-	TRBJ1-5	TRBV6-2/TRBV6-3	CASSHRDRGRGSLNQPQHF	TGTGCCAGCAGCCATCGGGACAGGGGGCGCGGTTCTCTCAATCAGCCCCAGCATTTT
-	many	TRBJ2-3	TRBV20-1	CSAPKGNTQYF	TGCAGTGCTCCTAAGGGAAATACGCAGTATTTT
-	many	TRBJ1-2	TRBV6-5	CASSYRVNYGYTF	TGTGCCAGCAGCTACAGGGTGAACTATGGCTACACCTTC
-	many	TRBJ1-1	TRBV5-1	CASSAQGGRNTEAFF	TGCGCCAGCAGCGCCCAGGGCGGACGGAACACTGAAGCTTTCTTT
-	-	TRBJ2-7	TRBV7-2	CASNPPDRPYEQYF	TGTGCCAGCAACCCCCCTGACCGACCCTACGAGCAGTACTTC
-	few	TRBJ1-4	TRBV5-1	CASRYATNEKLFF	TGCGCCAGCAGATATGCAACTAATGAAAAACTGTTTTTT
-	-	TRBJ2-1	TRBV7-2	CASSLFGRSSDEQFF	TGTGCCAGCAGCTTATTCGGGAGATCTTCCGATGAGCAGTTCTTC